The 9 T cell receptor beta chains presented below share a single source sample, sequenced in a study of blood T cells in healthy people across ages. The authors ran a second PCR of about 7 to 11 cycles using a sample-barcoded 5' primer and a J-beta primer mix. MiXCR, applied by TCRdb to the 5' RACE reads, yields one record per CDR3 protein. The table has hundreds of thousands of distinct CDR3 sequences, approximately 53% seen once. The sequenced sample consisted of blood. The receptor source for this set is a man aged 35 to 55 in good health.

In this sample, this clonotype turned up once. The genes are TRBV5-1 and TRBJ2-3; tentative D call: TRBD2 (5 bases). Germline V gene data show CDR1 as SGHRS and CDR2 as YFSETQ. Trimming removed 4 bases from V and 0 bases from J, with 18 bases in between. The CDR3 has 17 amino acids. This chain's CDR3 is CASSPGVLPPSTDTQYF. CDR3 nucleotides: TGCGCCAGCAGCCCCGGGGTACTCCCACCTAGCACAGATACGCAGTATTTT. Together with reference TRBV5-1 and TRBJ2-3, the CDR3 gives the full variable domain: KAGVTQTPRYLIKTRGQQVTLSCSPISGHRSVSWYQQTPGQGLQFLFEYFSETQRNKGNFPGRFSGRQFSNSRSEMNVSTLELGDSALYLCASSPGVLPPSTDTQYFGPGTRLTVL.

Only a few counts were recorded for this clonotype. This chain connects TRBV28 to TRBJ2-3; TRBD2 agrees at 10 bases. Losses at the gene ends were 3 bases for V and 3 bases for J; bases not matched to a gene: 3. The CDR3 is made up of 15 amino acids. Germline V lookup: CDR1 MDHEN, CDR2 SYDVKM. CDR3 sequence (DNA): TGTGCCAGCAGTTTCGCTAGCGGGGGTACAGATACGCAGTATTTT. Protein product: CASSFASGGTDTQYF.

The V call is TRBV20-1, the J call TRBJ2-3; 11 nucleotides agree with TRBD2. This CDR3 is 15 amino acids long. V trimming: 6 bases; J trimming: 2 bases; junction bases outside the gene matches: 7. CDR1 DFQATT and CDR2 SNEGSKA come from the germline V gene (reference sequence). CDR3 sequence (DNA): TGCAGTGCCCCTAGCGGGGGGCGTCCCACAGATACGCAGTATTTT. Protein product: CSAPSGGRPTDTQYF.

This rearrangement joins TRBV20-1 to TRBJ2-1, with TRBD2 matching over 15 bases. Germline CDR1 and CDR2: DFQATT and SNEGSKA (reference sequence). This CDR3 is 18 amino acids long. J was trimmed by 7 bases and V by 5 bases; bases with no gene match: 15. The CDR3 loop reads CSADSVPGLAGGRNEQFF. In DNA, the CDR3 is TGCAGTGCTGACTCGGTCCCGGGACTAGCGGGGGGAAGGAATGAGCAGTTCTTC.

The chain joins TRBV12-3 or TRBV12-4 to TRBJ2-7; no definite D call. Trimming removed 5 bases from V and 2 bases from J, with 16 bases in between. CDR3 length equals 15 residues. CDR3 nucleotides: TGTGCCAGCAGTGAGATGTCATTATTGCCCTACGAGCAGTACTTC. Its translation: CASSEMSLLPYEQYF.

In its sample, this clonotype was seen a few times. The CDR3 spells CSARAARNRATNEKLFF. Written as DNA, the CDR3 is TGCAGTGCTAGAGCGGCCAGAAATAGAGCAACTAATGAAAAACTGTTTTTT. J is TRBJ1-4 and V is TRBV20-1; D remains unclear. The CDR3 extends over 17 amino acids. Trimming removed 1 base from V and 0 bases from J, with 15 bases in between. Germline V gives CDR1 DFQATT, CDR2 SNEGSKA (reference sequence).

This clonotype appeared a few times. This sequence joins TRBV12-3 or TRBV12-4 and TRBJ1-1, with D perhaps TRBD1 (5 bases). The V end was cut by 3 bases, the J end by 6 bases, with 14 bases between. This CDR3 is built from 14 residues. CDR3 amino acids: CASSFGGDHAEAFF. CDR3 coding DNA: TGTGCCAGCAGTTTTGGGGGGGATCACGCTGAAGCTTTCTTT.

The chain joins TRBV5-5 to TRBJ2-1, with D perhaps matching TRBD1 (6 bases). V lost 3 bases and J 2 bases, leaving 15 bases between the germline ends. Germline lookup yields CDR1 SGHKS and CDR2 YYEKEE (reference sequence). The CDR3 length is 16 residues. CDR3 bases: TGTGCCAGCAGCTCCGCATGGGGGCGCGCCTACAATGAGCAGTTCTTC. Protein sequence: CASSSAWGRAYNEQFF.

This chain uses TRBV11-2 with TRBJ1-2; D unresolved. Trimming pared 0 bases from V and 1 base from J, leaving 9 bases between. Per germline, CDR1 SGHAT and CDR2 FQNNGV. The CDR3 is 15 amino acids. CDR3 loop: CASSLDYAINYGYTF. In DNA, the CDR3 is TGTGCCAGCAGCTTAGATTACGCCATTAACTATGGCTACACCTTC.